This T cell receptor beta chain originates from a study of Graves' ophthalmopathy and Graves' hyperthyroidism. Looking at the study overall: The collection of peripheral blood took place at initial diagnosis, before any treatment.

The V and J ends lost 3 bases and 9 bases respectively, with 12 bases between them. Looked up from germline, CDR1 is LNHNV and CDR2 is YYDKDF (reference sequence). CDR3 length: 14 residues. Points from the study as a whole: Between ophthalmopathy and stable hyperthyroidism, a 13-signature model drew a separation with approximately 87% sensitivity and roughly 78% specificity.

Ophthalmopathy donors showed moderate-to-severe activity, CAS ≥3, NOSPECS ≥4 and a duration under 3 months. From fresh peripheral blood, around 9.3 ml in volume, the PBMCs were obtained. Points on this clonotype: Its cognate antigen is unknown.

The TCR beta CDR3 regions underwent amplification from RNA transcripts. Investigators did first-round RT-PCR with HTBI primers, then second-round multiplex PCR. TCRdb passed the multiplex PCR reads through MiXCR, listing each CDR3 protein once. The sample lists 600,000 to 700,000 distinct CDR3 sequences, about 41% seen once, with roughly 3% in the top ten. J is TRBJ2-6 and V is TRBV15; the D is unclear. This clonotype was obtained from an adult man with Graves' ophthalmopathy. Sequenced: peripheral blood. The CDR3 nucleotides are TGTGCCACCAGCAGTGGGCAGATACGCAACGTCCTGACTTTC. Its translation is CATSSGQIRNVLTF.